This T cell receptor (beta chain) stems from a study of T cell changes during pregnancy in multiple sclerosis. Trimming stripped 5 bases from V and 8 bases from J, with 18 bases between. The CDR3 length is 14 residues. CDR1 and CDR2 (germline): SGHTA, FQGNSA. Assay used: immunoSEQ multiplex PCR; TCRdb lists only in-frame clones, some missing. The data show some 19,000 clones, over 75% seen once. The sample here was CD8+ T cells from peripheral blood mononuclear cells, taken after pregnancy. This rearrangement joins TRBV7-2 to TRBJ1-2, with D possibly being TRBD1 (6 bases). This receptor was identified in a female donor in good health, enrolled as a control in a pregnancy study. The DNA for the CDR3 is TGTGCCAGCAGCGCTCGACCCTACAGGGAAGGCTACACCTTC. Amino acids: CASSARPYREGYTF.